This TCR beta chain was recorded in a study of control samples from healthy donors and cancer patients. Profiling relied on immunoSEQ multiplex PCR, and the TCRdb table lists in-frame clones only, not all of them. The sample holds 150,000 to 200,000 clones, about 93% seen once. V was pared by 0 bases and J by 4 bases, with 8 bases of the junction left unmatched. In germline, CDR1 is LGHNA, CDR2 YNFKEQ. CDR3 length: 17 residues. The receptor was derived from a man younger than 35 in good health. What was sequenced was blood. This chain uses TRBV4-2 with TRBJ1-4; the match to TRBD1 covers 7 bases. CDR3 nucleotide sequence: TGTGCCAGCAGCCAAGATCAAGACAGGGAAATTAATGAAAAACTGTTTTTT. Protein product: CASSQDQDREINEKLFF.